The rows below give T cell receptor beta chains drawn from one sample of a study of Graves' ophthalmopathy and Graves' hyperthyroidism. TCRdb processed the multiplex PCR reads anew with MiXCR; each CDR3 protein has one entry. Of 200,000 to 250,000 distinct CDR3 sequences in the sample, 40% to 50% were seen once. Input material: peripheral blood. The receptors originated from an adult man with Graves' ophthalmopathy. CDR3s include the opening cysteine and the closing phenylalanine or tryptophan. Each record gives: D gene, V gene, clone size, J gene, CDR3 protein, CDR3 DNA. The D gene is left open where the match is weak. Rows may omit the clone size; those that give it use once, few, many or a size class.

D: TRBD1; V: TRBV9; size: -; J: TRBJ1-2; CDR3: CASSAGTVNRNYGYTF; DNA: TGTGCCAGCAGCGCGGGGACAGTGAATAGAAACTATGGCTACACCTTC
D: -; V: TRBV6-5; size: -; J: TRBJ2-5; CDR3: CASSYKGRETQYF; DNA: TGTGCCAGCAGTTATAAGGGGCGAGAGACCCAGTACTTC
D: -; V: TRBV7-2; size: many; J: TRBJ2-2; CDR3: CASSWTASWELFF; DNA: TGTGCCAGCAGTTGGACCGCTTCGTGGGAGCTGTTTTTT
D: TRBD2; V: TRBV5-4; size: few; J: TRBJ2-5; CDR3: CASSSVGGETQYF; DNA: TGTGCCAGCAGCTCCGTCGGGGGGGAGACCCAGTACTTC
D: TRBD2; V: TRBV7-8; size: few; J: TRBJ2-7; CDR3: CASSEGLAGNYEQYF; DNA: TGTGCCAGCAGCGAGGGACTAGCGGGAAACTACGAGCAGTACTTC
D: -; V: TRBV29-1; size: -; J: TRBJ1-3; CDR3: CSVEFVERPGNTIYF; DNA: TGCAGCGTTGAATTCGTCGAAAGACCTGGAAACACCATATATTTT
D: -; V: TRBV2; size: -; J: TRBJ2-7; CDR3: CASSEEDSHEQYF; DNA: TGTGCCAGCAGTGAAGAGGATTCCCACGAGCAGTACTTC
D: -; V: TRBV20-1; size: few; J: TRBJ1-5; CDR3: CSARNGNSNQPQHF; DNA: TGCAGTGCTAGGAATGGGAATAGCAATCAGCCCCAGCATTTT
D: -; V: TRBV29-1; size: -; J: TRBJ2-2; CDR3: CSVEGTASDEQFF; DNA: TGCAGCGTTGAAGGGACAGCATCGGATGAGCAGTTTTTT
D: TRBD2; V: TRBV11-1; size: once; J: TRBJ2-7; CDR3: CASSFPGGLSNYEQYF; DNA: TGTGCCAGCAGCTTCCCGGGGGGACTATCCAACTACGAGCAGTACTTC
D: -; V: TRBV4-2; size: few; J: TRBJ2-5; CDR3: CASRLGGETQYF; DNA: TGTGCCAGCAGACTTGGGGGGGAGACCCAGTACTTC
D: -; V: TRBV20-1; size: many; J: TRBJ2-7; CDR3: CSARDTYHEQYF; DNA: TGCAGTGCTAGAGACACGTACCACGAGCAGTACTTC
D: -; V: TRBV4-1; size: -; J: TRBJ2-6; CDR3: CASSHKDSSLSGANVLTF; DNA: TGTGCCAGCAGCCATAAGGACAGCTCCCTCTCTGGGGCCAACGTCCTGACTTTC
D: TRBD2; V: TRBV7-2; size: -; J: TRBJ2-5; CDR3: CASSRASGRVETQYF; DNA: TGTGCCAGCAGCCGCGCTAGCGGGAGGGTTGAGACCCAGTACTTC
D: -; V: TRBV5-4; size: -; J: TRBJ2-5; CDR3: CASSLEGAETQYF; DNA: TGTGCCAGCAGCTTGGAGGGAGCAGAGACCCAGTACTTC
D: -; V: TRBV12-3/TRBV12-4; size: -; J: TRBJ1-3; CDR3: CASSFGGLNGNTIYF; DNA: TGTGCCAGCAGTTTCGGGGGGCTGAATGGAAACACCATATATTTT
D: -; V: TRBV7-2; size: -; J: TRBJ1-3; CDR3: CASSSQGGNTIYF; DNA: TGTGCCAGCAGCTCTCAGGGGGGAAACACCATATATTTT
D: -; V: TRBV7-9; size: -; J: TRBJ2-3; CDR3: CASSFREGTDTQYF; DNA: TGTGCCAGCAGCTTCAGGGAAGGCACAGATACGCAGTATTTT
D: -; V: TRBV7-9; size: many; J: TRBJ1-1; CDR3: CASSLTGTTEAFF; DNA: TGTGCCAGCAGCTTAACAGGAACCACTGAAGCTTTCTTT
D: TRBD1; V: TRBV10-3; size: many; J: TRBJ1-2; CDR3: CAISDRQGFLYGYTF; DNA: TGTGCCATCAGTGACCGACAGGGGTTCCTTTATGGCTACACCTTC
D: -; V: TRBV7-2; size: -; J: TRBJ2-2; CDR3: CASTPFRGNTGELFF; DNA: TGTGCCAGCACCCCCTTTAGGGGGAACACCGGGGAGCTGTTTTTT
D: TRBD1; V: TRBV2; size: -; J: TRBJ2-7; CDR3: CAKGDRGLYEQYF; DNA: TGTGCCAAGGGGGACAGGGGACTCTACGAGCAGTACTTC
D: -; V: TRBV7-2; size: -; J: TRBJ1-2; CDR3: CASSFNSNYGYTF; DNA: TGTGCCAGCAGCTTTAACTCTAACTATGGCTACACCTTC
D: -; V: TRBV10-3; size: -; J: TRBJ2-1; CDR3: CAISESGQNEQFF; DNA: TGTGCCATCAGTGAGTCAGGGCAGAATGAGCAGTTCTTC
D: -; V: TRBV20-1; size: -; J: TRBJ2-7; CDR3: CSAIRRDFSYEQYF; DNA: TGCAGTGCTATTCGGCGGGACTTCTCCTACGAGCAGTACTTC
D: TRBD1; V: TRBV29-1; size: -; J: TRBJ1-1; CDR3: CSVEVRATGLAAFF; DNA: TGCAGCGTTGAAGTCCGAGCGACAGGGCTTGCAGCTTTCTTT
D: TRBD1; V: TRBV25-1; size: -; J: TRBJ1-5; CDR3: CASNPGGVGYQPQHF; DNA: TGTGCCAGCAACCCAGGGGGTGTAGGTTACCAGCCCCAGCATTTT
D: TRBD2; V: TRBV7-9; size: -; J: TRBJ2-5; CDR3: CASSLEGPGTSGVTETQYF; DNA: TGTGCCAGCAGCTTAGAGGGGCCGGGGACTAGCGGGGTAACGGAGACCCAGTACTTC
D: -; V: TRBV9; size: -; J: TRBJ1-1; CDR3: CASSLPGGWDTEAFF; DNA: TGTGCCAGCAGCTTACCGGGGGGGTGGGACACTGAAGCTTTCTTT
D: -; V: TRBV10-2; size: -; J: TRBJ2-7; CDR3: CASSLATQGSHEQYF; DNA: TGTGCCAGCAGTTTGGCCACACAGGGTTCCCACGAGCAGTACTTC
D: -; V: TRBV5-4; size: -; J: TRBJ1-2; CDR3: CASSLWVNYGYTF; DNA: TGTGCCAGCAGCTTGTGGGTAAACTATGGCTACACCTTC
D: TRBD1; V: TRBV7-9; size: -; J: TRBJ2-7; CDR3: CASSLGTGFYEQYF; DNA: TGTGCCAGCAGCCTCGGGACAGGGTTTTACGAGCAGTACTTC
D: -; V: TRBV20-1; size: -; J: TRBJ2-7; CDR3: CSAMRGNSEQYF; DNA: TGCAGTGCCATGCGGGGAAATAGCGAGCAGTACTTC
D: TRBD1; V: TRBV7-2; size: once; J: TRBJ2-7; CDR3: CASSLEGQGFYEQYF; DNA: TGTGCCAGCAGCTTGGAGGGACAGGGTTTTTACGAGCAGTACTTC
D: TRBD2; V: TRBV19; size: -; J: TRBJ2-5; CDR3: CASSAELADLRETQYF; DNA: TGTGCCAGTAGTGCCGAACTAGCGGACTTAAGGGAGACCCAGTACTTC
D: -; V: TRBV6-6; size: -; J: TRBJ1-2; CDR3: CASSWRGGEGYTF; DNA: TGTGCCAGCAGTTGGCGAGGGGGGGAAGGCTACACCTTC
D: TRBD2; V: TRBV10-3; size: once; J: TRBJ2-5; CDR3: CAISKTGTSGFQETQYF; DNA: TGTGCCATCAGTAAAACCGGGACTAGCGGCTTCCAAGAGACCCAGTACTTC
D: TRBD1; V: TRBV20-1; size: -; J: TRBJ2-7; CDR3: CSARGERQGFSYEQYF; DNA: TGCAGTGCTAGAGGAGAACGACAGGGATTCTCCTACGAGCAGTACTTC
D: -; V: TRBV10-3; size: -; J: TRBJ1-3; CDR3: CAIRPPGETIYF; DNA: TGTGCCATCAGACCTCCAGGGGAAACCATATATTTT
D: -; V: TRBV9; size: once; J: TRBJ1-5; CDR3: CASSVGRYQETQHF; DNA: TGTGCCAGCAGCGTAGGCAGGTACCAAGAGACCCAGCATTTT
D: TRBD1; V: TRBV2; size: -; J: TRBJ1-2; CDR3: CASSRQGANYGYTF; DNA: TGTGCCAGCAGTCGACAGGGGGCTAACTATGGCTACACCTTC
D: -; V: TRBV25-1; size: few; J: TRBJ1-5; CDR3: CASSGTFGQPQHF; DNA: TGTGCCAGCAGTGGGACATTTGGACAGCCCCAGCATTTT
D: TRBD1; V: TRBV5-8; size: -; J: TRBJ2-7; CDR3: CASSQGTGNYEQYF; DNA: TGTGCCAGCAGCCAGGGGACAGGGAACTACGAGCAGTACTTC
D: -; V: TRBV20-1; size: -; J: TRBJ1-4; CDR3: CSASRVANEKLFF; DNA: TGCAGTGCTAGTAGGGTGGCTAATGAAAAACTGTTTTTT